These T cell receptor beta chains were read from a single sample in a study of T cells in Graves' hyperthyroidism and ophthalmopathy. TCRdb re-analysed the multiplex PCR reads in MiXCR, keeping a single row per CDR3 protein. The sample contains a few hundred thousand distinct CDR3 sequences, less than 15% of which appear only once. Sequences were obtained from blood. The receptors were sampled from a woman in her late teens or twenties with Graves' hyperthyroidism. CDR3s include the opening cysteine and the closing phenylalanine or tryptophan. Fields, in order: J gene, clone size, V gene, CDR3 protein. Clone size appears in some rows only: once, few, many, or a class for an expanded clone.

>TRBJ1-6|many|TRBV7-2
CASRGGTANSPLHF
>TRBJ2-7|-|TRBV5-5
CASSPTGDYEQYF
>TRBJ2-7|many|TRBV6-2/TRBV6-3
CASSYYPSGSYEQYF
>TRBJ1-1|few|TRBV9
CASSERQGNTEAFF
>TRBJ2-7|once|TRBV4-1
CASSQEGVLSYEQYF
>TRBJ2-3|few|TRBV4-1
CASSQDPRDRGLDTQYF
>TRBJ1-1|many|TRBV12-3/TRBV12-4
CASNRRVNTEAFF
>TRBJ1-2|many|TRBV7-9
CASSHGDRANEYGYTF
>TRBJ2-3|many|TRBV5-1
CASSTANVGPSTDTQYF
>TRBJ1-5|many|TRBV24-1
CATPVSNQPQHF
>TRBJ2-6|many|TRBV7-3
CASSPDGVNVLTF
>TRBJ2-5|few|TRBV19
CASSKAAGQGRETQYF
>TRBJ2-7|many|TRBV24-1
CATSDLSGRASEQYF
>TRBJ2-3|-|TRBV5-6
CASTTLVQGADTQYF
>TRBJ1-3|many|TRBV6-6
CASSYGQAPGNTIYF
>TRBJ1-2|many|TRBV12-3/TRBV12-4
CASSRTAVNYGYTF
>TRBJ2-7|-|TRBV5-5
CASSPGLAGDSYEQYF
>TRBJ2-3|-|TRBV5-1
CASSLWASGADTQYF
>TRBJ2-7|many|TRBV5-1
CASSPTGVEPYEQYF
>TRBJ2-1|-|TRBV9
CASIGAYNEQFF
>TRBJ2-1|many|TRBV20-1
CSARGEGLAGGYNEQFF
>TRBJ2-7|many|TRBV2
CASSEASGVNEQYF
>TRBJ2-7|few|TRBV10-3
CAISAYSGQGAPYEQYF
>TRBJ1-2|many|TRBV11-2
CASSPLTDRWSTF
>TRBJ1-1|many|TRBV9
CASSPYTEAFF
>TRBJ2-3|many|TRBV11-2
CASSLTWGLAGGPRTDTQYF
>TRBJ1-2|few|TRBV29-1
CSVDGIPGGDYGYTF
>TRBJ2-7|many|TRBV6-1
CASRTAYEQYF
>TRBJ2-6|many|TRBV12-3/TRBV12-4
CASSLHRVLWDSGANVLTF
>TRBJ1-2|many|TRBV7-3
CASSLPGYPYTF
>TRBJ2-7|many|TRBV30
CAWSPRGAGPSYEQYF
>TRBJ1-5|many|TRBV20-1
CSASPRGRTSNQPQHF
>TRBJ2-3|many|TRBV9
CASSPSVRGTDTQYF
>TRBJ2-6|few|TRBV6-5
CAAGGAMAGANVLTF
>TRBJ2-5|-|TRBV12-3/TRBV12-4
CASSLTGVWETQYF
>TRBJ1-1|many|TRBV6-1
CASSPPVFIGTEAFF
>TRBJ2-1|many|TRBV27
CASNRWDLLNEQFF
>TRBJ1-5|many|TRBV7-7
CASRRTTTGVGHF
>TRBJ2-7|few|TRBV4-1
CASSQAGVGEQYF
>TRBJ2-7|few|TRBV13
CASSSGTSSCEQYF
>TRBJ1-2|many|TRBV15
CATSPDPGANYGYTF
>TRBJ2-3|-|TRBV19
CASSIAGRRSTDTQYF